This T cell receptor beta chain was sequenced during a study of cytomegalovirus exposure and HLA in healthy donors (dated by TCRdb to about 2017). Study-wide context: In an earlier analysis of roughly 590 of the donors, 250 to 350 Gb of sequence data and approximately 100 million unique TCR beta sequences from roughly 180 million T cells were reported. Of the roughly 400 genotyped donors, 75% to 85% were placed in the genetic ancestry cluster associated with self-reported Caucasian donors. The number of donors typed differed by locus, with about 629-630 for A, B, C, DRB1 and DQB1, roughly 520 for DQA1, 606 for DPA1, and some 450 for DPB1. The aim of the study was to test whether cataloging public T cell receptors could identify signatures of past pathogen exposure. All discovery cohort repertoires had been generated on a single sequencing platform. Along with the approximately 650-subject first cohort, a separate validation cohort of approximately 110 different subjects was used. Across some 400 genotyped donors of the cohort, an average of roughly 250,000 unique TCR beta nucleotide sequences per donor were sequenced, and around 19% of those sequences were non-productive. In the later analysis, no new phenotypic data were used to find candidate immune exposures; instead, reliance was placed on TCR beta sequences and their occurrence across donors. About 320 gigabases of sequencing data and tens of millions of unique TCR sequences were included in an early release covering over 600 HLA-typed donors. Donor age, sex, ethnicity and CMV serostatus were compiled together with the repertoire data. Class I and class II HLA loci were covered by the typing at four-digit resolution. Because of strong linkage in the cohort, five DR-DQ haplotypes were treated as single units for association and clustering. An earlier analysis of 500 to 650 of the donors applied high-throughput TCR beta sequencing to assess whether each TCR beta V gene segment acted as functional or pseudogenic. The T cell repertoires of under 750 subjects were profiled by immunosequencing and related to cytomegalovirus serostatus. A later analysis re-examined previously published TCR beta repertoires from more than 650 donors and added high-resolution HLA genotyping to investigate patterns of TCR occurrence. The study combined high-throughput TCR immunosequencing, statistical association of individual TCRs with disease status, and machine learning to predict cytomegalovirus infection status. A later genetic analysis took genome-wide SNP genotypes for about 55% of the 666 donors and used that subset as a discovery cohort.

On this clone itself: Its recognized antigen is unknown. Base qualities are not provided; no much larger clone lies one nucleotide away.

From the cysteine up to the phenylalanine, the CDR3 has a length of 13 residues. CDR3 DNA only is kept here, 39 bases in frame from base 1. The germline V gene yields SNHLY for CDR1 and FYNNEI for CDR2. The trim is 8 bases for V and 5 bases for J, with a gap of 15 bases between the germline ends. Receptors were amplified or captured by the immunoSEQ multiplex PCR assay. The multiplex PCR relied on a mix of 60 forward primers for TCR Vbeta segments and 13 reverse primers for TCR Jbeta segments. The CDR3 region of rearranged TCR beta genes was amplified from genomic DNA with a multiplex PCR assay. The amplified TCR beta libraries were sequenced on the Illumina HiSeq System as 87-base-pair reads. The original methods were these. In a later analysis, about 80 million unique TCR beta chains were counted across the roughly 700 repertoires, and approximately 11 million of these chains were shared by at least two donors. To remove PCR and sequencing errors, raw reads were error-corrected and collapsed into unique sequences using a nearest-neighbor algorithm that merged closely related sequences. CDR3 sequences were aligned to IMGT reference sequences to assign V, D and J gene segments. For a sequence to be retained, a match of at least six nucleotides was required to both a V gene segment and a J gene segment. A rearrangement was called productive if the CDR3 had no stop codons and remained in frame with V and J, and every other rearrangement was called non-productive. Following IMGT convention, CDR3 was defined as the stretch from the second conserved V-encoded cysteine to the conserved J-encoded phenylalanine. Sequences without an unambiguous match to a single V gene segment were excluded from the earlier analysis of 587 of the donors. In an earlier analysis of several hundred of the donors, V segments were called functional above 56.7% productive rearrangements and were called segregating when the between-donor standard deviation exceeded 5%. To diagnose cytomegalovirus status from the catalog of TCR beta chain sequences, a statistical classification framework was built. V and J gene assignment, in a later analysis, came from comparing TCR nucleotide sequences with IMGT/GENE-DB human TR gene sequences. In a later analysis, CDR3 sequences and most-parsimonious VDJ recombination scenarios were assigned using the TCRdist pipeline. In a later analysis, each TCR beta chain was defined by its CDR3 amino acid sequence together with its V-gene family, and reads without a unique V-gene family were excluded. As a way to deal with suspected cross-contamination and a sequencing artifact, a later analysis dropped 450 to 600 nucleotide sequences that were highly shared and had low generation probability. In a later analysis, a clonal expansion index was calculated for each public chain from normalized within-repertoire ranks of inferred template counts. Generation probabilities in a later analysis came from a VDJ recombination model fitted to out-of-frame rearrangements, and those results were checked against IGoR. In a later analysis, TCR-TCR, TCR-HLA and TCR-CMV co-occurrence was scored with hypergeometric tests, and a repertoire-size bias correction was applied to TCR pairs. In a later analysis, false discovery rates were estimated by permuting HLA or CMV assignments 20 times. A later analysis grouped co-occurring TCRs with DBSCAN, adding TCRdist sequence similarity when clustering within HLA-allele-positive subsets. Repertoires with fewer than 30,000 or more than 120,000 public chains were left out of co-occurrence clustering, as were four to six repertoires with anomalous nucleotide sharing. Drawn from immuneACCESS, this table holds only the in-frame rearrangements with V and J called that TCRdb kept. Clones are partly lost; checked studies trace under half to an unresolved V gene and leave the rest unexplained. Clone size and V and J calls were adopted from that table, with D and trimming inferred from the DNA. The sample table shows roughly 100,000 clones, and over 70% are seen once. Of the sample, 5.6% falls within the top ten clones.

The cohort consisted of hundreds of healthy bone marrow donors. All cohort members were sampled while nominally healthy, although unrecorded immune exposures were likely present. The donor tested CMV seronegative and was one of the 352 seronegative cohort members. Each donor provided a peripheral blood sample, and peripheral blood mononuclear cells were used for TCR beta sequencing. The Qiagen DNeasy Blood Extraction Kit was used to extract genomic DNA from the blood cell samples. The study at large found these results: A later analysis found that TCR association rates varied across HLA loci, with DRB1 alleles showing the most associated TCRs and HLA-C alleles the fewest. A cluster of highly shared sequence variants was judged likely to be a technical artifact of the sequencing pipeline. When HLA alleles, especially DR and DQ, strongly co-occurred, attributing TCR associations to individual alleles was difficult. Because counts were too low, roughly 17 rarely observed V segments, including chromosome 9 orphons, were left out of the earlier analysis of several hundred of the donors. Correlated functional status among segregating V segments might be attributable to linkage disequilibrium, but an unknown experimental factor could not be ruled out. A later analysis associated about 18,000 TCR beta sequences with specific HLA alleles at a false discovery rate of 0.05. A further reported finding was that TCR beta sequences accurately predicted the HLA-A and HLA-B alleles for most subjects in the first cohort. A later analysis reported that several top co-occurrence clusters appeared linked to parvovirus B19, influenza, CMV and Epstein-Barr virus. The 87-base-pair reads could not distinguish some IMGT-functional V segments, including TRBV6-2 and TRBV6-3, so those segments were excluded. The classifier was reported to diagnose cytomegalovirus status with high specificity and sensitivity in both the original cohort and the validation cohort. The only immune exposure information available for the cohort was CMV serostatus. Three of the identified cytomegalovirus-associated TCR beta chains were confirmed in vitro to be specific for cytomegalovirus antigens. A total of around 150 TCR beta chains were listed by the study as associated with cytomegalovirus. In a later analysis, HLA-associated TCR beta chains showed more clonal expansion and lower generation probabilities than non-associated chains that were equally common. Most CMV-associated TCR beta chains appeared to be HLA-restricted in a later analysis, and the HLA associations seemed to be driven largely by CMV exposure. Because some donors lacked HLA typing at each locus, the association tests relied only on the typed subset. A later genetic analysis associated a missense DCLRE1C variant with V-gene and J-gene trimming of TCR beta chains, and an independent cohort replicated the association. Only TCR beta chains were sequenced in this cohort, and the absence of alpha or paired-chain data limited detectable features. A later genetic analysis reported fewer N-insertions in productive TCRs among donors in an Asian-associated ancestry cluster than the roughly 690-donor mean. An earlier analysis of roughly 570 of the donors showed that most TCR beta V segments appeared in productive rearrangements either about 87% or about 30% of the time, which broadly matched IMGT annotations. Sequencing depth was assumed to be roughly uniform across donors in the presence/absence analyses, though that assumption may not hold. The authors suggested that the approach could potentially be extended to other disease states and immunological phenotypes. While some public TCRs were present in many individuals, most TCR sequences turned up only very rarely across donors.

The TCR comes from a male donor in good health and CMV-seronegative. Sequenced input: PBMCs. The rearrangement joined TRBV2 to TRBJ1-1, with TRBD1 as a weak D call on 6 bases. The DNA sequence is given as TGTGCCAGCGAAACAGGGACGGGAACTGAAGCTTTCTTT. Translated, it gives CASETGTGTEAFF. Joined to the reference TRBV2 and TRBJ1-1 proteins, this CDR3 gives the full variable domain: EPEVTQTPSHQVTQMGQEVILRCVPISNHLYFYWYRQILGQKVEFLVSFYNNEISEKSEIFDDQFSVERPDGSNFTLKIRSTKLEDSAMYFCASETGTGTEAFFGQGTRLTVV.